The 27 T cell receptor beta chains listed next were all sequenced from one sample in a study of OX40 agonist ivuxolimab in advanced cancers. The library relied on the immunoSEQ multiplex PCR assay. Here the immuneACCESS table is served through TCRdb, limited to in-frame sequences with V and J called. Missing clones are a known gap in these copies; in checked studies unresolved V genes cover under half, and the rest lacks a known reason. This sample lists some 58,000 clones; about 91% were detected once. Together, the top ten hold under 2% of the sample. The sequences come from CD4+ or CD8+ T cells sorted from blood, collected in a trial of the OX40 agonist ivuxolimab. The receptors come from an adult with an advanced solid tumor such as melanoma, head and neck, liver or kidney cancer.

This chain uses TRBV5-4 with TRBJ2-1; 8 nucleotides match TRBD2. The CDR3 covers 15 residues. Per the germline V gene, CDR1 is SGHNT and CDR2 is YYREEE (reference sequence). The V and J ends lost 0 bases and 2 bases, in that order; junction bases with no gene match: 1. Written as DNA, the CDR3 is TGTGCCAGCAGCTTGGTCGGGGGGGCCTACAATGAGCAGTTCTTC. Protein product: CASSLVGGAYNEQFF.

This clone is a singleton in its sample. This rearrangement joins TRBV4-3 to TRBJ1-1; D perhaps matches TRBD1 (6 bases). The V gene lost 0 bases and the J gene lost 8 bases, with 13 bases spanning the gap. The CDR3 consists of 14 residues. The germline gives CDR1 LGHNA, CDR2 YSLEER. The CDR3 is CASSQERGGAEAFF. The DNA of the CDR3 is TGCGCCAGCAGCCAAGAGAGAGGGGGAGCCGAAGCTTTCTTT.

This clone was seen more than once but under ten times. V gene TRBV30 combines with J gene TRBJ1-1, with D possibly being TRBD1 (5 bases). The CDR3 has 13 residues. The germline gives CDR1 GTSNPN, CDR2 SVGIG (reference sequence). The V gene lost 7 bases and the J gene lost 4 bases, with 16 bases spanning the gap. In DNA, the CDR3 is TGTGCCTACACGGATCAGGGAGGCACTGAAGCTTTCTTT. As protein: CAYTDQGGTEAFF. Combining the CDR3 with reference TRBV30 and TRBJ1-1 gives the whole variable domain SQTIHQWPATLVQPVGSPLSLECTVEGTSNPNLYWYRQAAGRGLQLLFYSVGIGQISSEVPQNLSASRPQDRQFILSSKKLLLSDSGFYLCAYTDQGGTEAFFGQGTRLTVV.

This clone occurred once. J is TRBJ1-1 and V is TRBV4-1; 8 nucleotides match TRBD1. Trimming cost V 4 bases and J 2 bases; bases outside gene matches: 6. The CDR3 covers 15 residues. Germline CDR1 is MGHRA and CDR2 is YSYEKL. The CDR3 DNA is TGCGCCAGCAGCCCCCAGGGGGCGATCAACACTGAAGCTTTCTTT. It is translated as CASSPQGAINTEAFF.

The CDR3 loop reads CASSSGVGTEAFF. Here the CDR3 DNA reads TGTGCCAGCAGCTCTGGTGTCGGGACTGAAGCTTTCTTT. The genes are TRBV5-4 and TRBJ1-1; D unclear. V lost 3 bases and J lost 5, with 11 bases in between. The CDR3 loop spans 13 amino acids. The germline V gene has CDR1 SGHNT and CDR2 YYREEE (reference sequence).

The V and J genes are TRBV7-3 and TRBJ2-5, with D perhaps TRBD2 (5 bases). The germline CDR1 and CDR2 sequences are SGHTA and FQGTGA. The CDR3 loop spans 13 amino acids. Trimming cost V 5 bases and J 4 bases, with 11 bases left between them. In DNA form, the CDR3 reads TGTGCCAGCAGCGCCTATCGGGGAGAGACCCAGTACTTC. Translating gives CASSAYRGETQYF. The full variable domain, completed using reference TRBV7-3 and TRBJ2-5, is GAGVSQTPSNKVTEKGKYVELRCDPISGHTALYWYRQSLGQGPEFLIYFQGTGAADDSGLPNDRFFAVRPEGSVSTLKIQRTERGDSAVYLCASSAYRGETQYFGPGTRLLVL.

The genes are TRBV28 and TRBJ2-2, with 8 nucleotides matching TRBD2. Trimming removed 1 base from V and 5 bases from J; junction bases left unmatched: 6. From germline, CDR1 is MDHEN and CDR2 SYDVKM. The CDR3 has 16 amino acids. CDR3 protein: CASSLYPGGPTGELFF. The CDR3 DNA sequence: TGTGCCAGCAGTTTATACCCGGGAGGGCCTACCGGGGAGCTGTTTTTT.

In its sample, this clone was seen a few times. This CDR3 reads CSVEGQGASRAFF. Written as DNA, the CDR3 is TGCAGCGTTGAAGGACAGGGGGCAAGTAGGGCTTTCTTT. The rearrangement joins TRBV29-1 to TRBJ1-1; 10 bases map to TRBD1. Per the germline V gene, CDR1 is SQVTM and CDR2 is ANQGSEA. The CDR3 spans 13 residues. V gave up 1 base and J gave up 11 bases; unmatched junction bases: 7.

This clone was seen a single time. The rearrangement joins TRBV7-2 to TRBJ2-5; weak D call: TRBD2 (5 bases). This CDR3 spans 16 amino acids. Trimming took off 0 bases at V and 1 base at J, with 12 bases between the two ends. Per the germline V gene, CDR1 is SGHTA and CDR2 is FQGNSA. In nucleotides, the CDR3 is TGTGCCAGCAGCTTAGCCCCAGCGGTCCCCCAAGAGACCCAGTACTTC. It is translated as CASSLAPAVPQETQYF.

The V and J genes are TRBV7-8 and TRBJ2-5; TRBD1 agrees at 8 bases. Germline V gene lookup returns CDR1 SGHVS and CDR2 FQNEAQ. There are 16 residues in the CDR3. Trimming cost V 1 base and J 4 bases; bases outside gene matches: 8. CDR3 sequence (DNA): TGTGCCAGCAGCTTAGGGCAGCCAGGGGGCGGAGAGACCCAGTACTTC. It is translated as CASSLGQPGGGETQYF.

In regard to this clone: Other DNA sequences in this specimen translate into the identical CDR3. The gene calls are TRBV5-1 and TRBJ1-4; D remains unclear. This CDR3 region has 15 residues. The V gene lost 0 bases and the J gene lost 0 bases, with 6 bases spanning the gap. In germline, CDR1 is SGHRS, CDR2 YFSETQ. CDR3: CASSLGFPTNEKLFF. CDR3 sequence (DNA): TGCGCCAGCAGCTTGGGTTTTCCAACTAATGAAAAACTGTTTTTT.

The chain joins TRBV29-1 to TRBJ2-3; 7 positions match TRBD2. Germline V gives CDR1 SQVTM, CDR2 ANQGSEA. Trimming at V came to 5 bases and at J to 6 bases, leaving 8 bases not matched to a gene. This CDR3 has 13 amino acids. The CDR3 loop reads CSVSDGGMDTQYF. The CDR3 DNA sequence: TGCAGCGTTTCGGACGGGGGGATGGATACGCAGTATTTT.

This chain uses TRBV11-2 with TRBJ2-1; 9 bases are shared with TRBD2. Germline assignment: CDR1 SGHAT and CDR2 FQNNGV. This CDR3 comprises 16 residues. The junction had 9 bases not matched to a gene; V was cut back by 3 bases and J by 6 bases. In DNA form, the CDR3 reads TGTGCCAGCAGCTTTAGAGGAGCGGGAGGAGGCAATGAGCAGTTCTTC. Protein product: CASSFRGAGGGNEQFF.

The J gene is TRBJ2-7, the V gene TRBV18, with 7 bases lining up with TRBD2. The CDR3 is made up of 15 amino acids. V lost 8 bases, J lost 2 bases, and 12 bases stayed unmatched. Germline loops: CDR1 KGHSH, CDR2 LQKENI. The CDR3 sequence: CASQIEPGGPYEQYF. In DNA, the CDR3 is TGTGCCAGCCAAATCGAACCGGGAGGACCCTACGAGCAGTACTTC.

V usage is TRBV19 and J usage is TRBJ2-5, with D possibly TRBD1 on 6 matching bases. This CDR3 has 15 amino acids. Trimming removed 5 bases from V and 4 bases from J, with 17 bases in between. The germline V gene encodes CDR1 LNHDA and CDR2 SQIVND (reference sequence). CDR3 in amino acids: CASSLNRDAGETQYF. In DNA form, the CDR3 reads TGTGCCAGTAGTCTCAACAGGGACGCTGGAGAGACCCAGTACTTC. Full variable domain (missing parts from reference TRBV19 and TRBJ2-5): DGGITQSPKYLFRKEGQNVTLSCEQNLNHDAMYWYRQDPGQGLRLIYYSQIVNDFQKGDIAEGYSVSREKKESFPLTVTSAQKNPTAFYLCASSLNRDAGETQYFGPGTRLLVL.

The J gene is TRBJ1-2, the V gene TRBV6-1, with a tentative D call TRBD1 (5 bases). CDR1 MNHNS and CDR2 SASEGT come from the germline V gene. The CDR3 has 12 amino acids. Trimming cost V 5 bases and J 8 bases, with 12 bases left between them. The CDR3 is CASSFPQGGYTF. In DNA, the CDR3 is TGTGCCAGCAGTTTCCCCCAGGGAGGCTACACCTTC.

The chain links TRBV6-1 to TRBJ1-2, with D unresolved. The CDR3 spans 13 residues. Germline V CDR1 and CDR2: MNHNS, SASEGT. Trimming pared 4 bases from V and 0 bases from J, leaving 6 bases between. Here the CDR3 reads CASSAGANYGYTF. The CDR3, as DNA: TGTGCCAGCAGTGCCGGGGCTAACTATGGCTACACCTTC.

The chain joins TRBV9 to TRBJ1-5; possible D gene TRBD1, 5 bases. V was pared by 3 bases and J by 5 bases, with 15 bases between. The CDR3 runs to 15 residues. Per germline, CDR1 SGDLS and CDR2 YYNGEE. This chain's CDR3 is CASSADGQGYQPQHF. Here the CDR3 DNA reads TGTGCCAGCAGCGCGGACGGGCAGGGTTATCAGCCCCAGCATTTT.

The V gene is TRBV2, the J gene TRBJ1-2; 7 bases agree with TRBD1. Per germline, CDR1 SNHLY and CDR2 FYNNEI. This CDR3 is 14 amino acids long. V shed 4 bases and J 3 bases; nucleotides not matched to a gene: 5. The CDR3 DNA reads TGTGCCAGCAGTGCAGGACAGGACGACTATGGCTACACCTTC. The encoded protein is CASSAGQDDYGYTF.

The CDR3 DNA follows: TGTGCCAGCAGTGAAGCAGGAGTTAACTATGGCTACACCTTC. Protein product: CASSEAGVNYGYTF. The chain joins TRBV9 to TRBJ1-2; D call uncertain. The CDR3 is 14 amino acids. V lost 5 bases to trimming and J lost 1 base, with 12 bases between them. The germline V gene encodes CDR1 SGDLS and CDR2 YYNGEE.

This clone showed up just once. V usage is TRBV19 and J usage is TRBJ1-3, with TRBD1 matching over 7 bases. Trimming took 5 bases from V and 1 from J; bases not matched to a gene: 5. The CDR3 loop spans 15 amino acids. The germline CDR1 and CDR2 sequences are LNHDA and SQIVND (reference sequence). CDR3: CASSPGTESGNTIYF. The DNA for the CDR3 is TGTGCCAGTAGTCCAGGGACAGAGTCTGGAAACACCATATATTTT.

This chain connects TRBV30 to TRBJ2-2; 9 bases align to TRBD2. J lost 4 bases, V lost 4 bases, and 7 bases had no gene match. The CDR3 runs 15 residues. Germline-derived CDR1 and CDR2 are GTSNPN and SVGIG (reference sequence). CDR3 nucleotide sequence: TGTGCCTGGAAGGGGCTAGCGGGAAGCACCGGGGAGCTGTTTTTT. Translated, it gives CAWKGLAGSTGELFF.

The gene calls are TRBV7-2 and TRBJ2-5, with D possibly TRBD1 on 6 matching bases. The V end lost 4 bases, the J end lost 4 bases, and 16 bases lay between the germline ends. The V gene's germline CDR1 is SGHTA and CDR2 FQGNSA. The CDR3 has 15 residues. CDR3 protein: CASSYGDKGGETQYF. The CDR3 DNA follows: TGTGCCAGCAGCTATGGGGACAAAGGGGGAGAGACCCAGTACTTC.

The chain is built from TRBV15 and TRBJ2-7; D call uncertain. The V and J ends lost 0 bases and 6 bases respectively, with 12 bases between them. The CDR3 runs to 14 residues. Germline loops: CDR1 LNHNV, CDR2 YYDKDF (reference sequence). The CDR3 spells CATSRDNWASEQYF. CDR3 nucleotide sequence: TGTGCCACCAGCAGAGATAATTGGGCGTCCGAGCAGTACTTC.

CDR3 sequence reads: CSVEGAWGDITEAFF. CDR3 coding DNA: TGCAGCGTTGAAGGAGCGTGGGGCGACATCACTGAAGCTTTCTTT. The rearrangement links TRBV29-1 to TRBJ1-1; perhaps TRBD1 as D (5 bases). The CDR3 is 15 residues long. Germline values: CDR1 SQVTM, CDR2 ANQGSEA. V lost 1 base and J lost 4, with 16 bases in between.

The genes are TRBV6-5 and TRBJ2-5; D unclear. CDR3 length equals 14 residues. CDR1 is MNHEY, CDR2 SVGAGI, per germline. Trimming took 2 bases from V and 5 from J, leaving 12 bases between them. The CDR3 here is CASSYPPAMETQYF. DNA for the CDR3: TGTGCCAGCAGTTACCCCCCAGCCATGGAGACCCAGTACTTC.

V is TRBV6-5 and J is TRBJ1-4; weak D call: TRBD1 (5 bases). Per germline, CDR1 MNHEY and CDR2 SVGAGI. Trimming took off 6 bases at V and 5 bases at J, with 13 bases between the two ends. CDR3 length: 14 amino acids. CDR3 DNA: TGTGCCAGCAGCCGACAGAGCCCAAATGAAAAACTGTTTTTT. Translation: CASSRQSPNEKLFF.